This TCR beta chain came from a study of T-cell memory formation after mild COVID-19. Sample barcodes and UMIs were carried by the TCR alpha and TCR beta cDNA libraries that 5'RACE generated with constant-segment primers. TCRdb recomputed calls from the 5' RACE reads with MiXCR, one row per CDR3 protein. The sample includes about 340,000 distinct CDR3 sequences, roughly 13% of them seen just once. V was cut by 3 bases and J by 5 bases, with 11 bases left in between. This CDR3 is built from 13 residues. CDR1 is SEHNR and CDR2 is FQNEAQ in the germline V gene (reference sequence). As concerns this clonotype: Antigen unknown.

Findings and caveats of the study: In pre-infection memory, a portion of responding clones appeared, which suggested that cross-reactive memory joined.

Sample: PBMCs or a T cell subset sorted from them (not recorded which). This TCR came from a man between 18 and 35 years old who had mild COVID-19 (a few samples of this study predate the infection). Cell type and time point are not known. The chain joins TRBV7-9 to TRBJ2-7, with a weak D call TRBD1 (6 bases). The CDR3 sequence is CASSLNRDHEQYV. The CDR3 nucleotides read TGTGCCAGCAGCTTGAACAGGGACCACGAGCAGTACGTC.